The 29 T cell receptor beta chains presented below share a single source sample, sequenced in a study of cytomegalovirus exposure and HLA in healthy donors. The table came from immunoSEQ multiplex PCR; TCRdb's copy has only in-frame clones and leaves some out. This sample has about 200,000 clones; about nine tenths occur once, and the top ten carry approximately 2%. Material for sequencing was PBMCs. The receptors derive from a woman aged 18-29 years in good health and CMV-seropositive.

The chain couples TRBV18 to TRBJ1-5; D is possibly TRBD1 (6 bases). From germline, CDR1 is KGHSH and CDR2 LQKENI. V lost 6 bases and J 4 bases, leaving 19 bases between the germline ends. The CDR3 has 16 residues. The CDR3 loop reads CASSTHSPDSNQPQHF. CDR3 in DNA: TGTGCCAGCTCTACCCACAGTCCGGACAGTAATCAGCCCCAGCATTTT.

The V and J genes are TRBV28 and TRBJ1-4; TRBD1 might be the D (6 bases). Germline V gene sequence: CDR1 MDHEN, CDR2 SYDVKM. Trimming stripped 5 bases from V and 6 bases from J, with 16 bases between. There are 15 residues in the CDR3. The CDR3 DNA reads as TGTGCCAGCAGTCCCTCCGGGGGGCCAGATGAAAAACTGTTTTTT. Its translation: CASSPSGGPDEKLFF. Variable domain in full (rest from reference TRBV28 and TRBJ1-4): DVKVTQSSRYLVKRTGEKVFLECVQDMDHENMFWYRQDPGLGLRLIYFSYDVKMKEKGDIPEGYSVSREKKERFSLILESASTNQTSMYLCASSPSGGPDEKLFFGSGTQLSVL.

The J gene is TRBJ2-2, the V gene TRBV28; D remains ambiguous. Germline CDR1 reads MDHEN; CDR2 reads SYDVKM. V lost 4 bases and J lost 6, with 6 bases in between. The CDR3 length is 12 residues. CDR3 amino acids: CASSSLAGELFF. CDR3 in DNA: TGTGCCAGCAGTTCCCTAGCCGGGGAGCTGTTTTTT.

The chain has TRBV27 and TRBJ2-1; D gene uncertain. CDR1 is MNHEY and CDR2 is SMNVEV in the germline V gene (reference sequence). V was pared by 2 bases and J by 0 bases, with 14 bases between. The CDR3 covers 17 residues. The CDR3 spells CASSLGPASSSYNEQFF. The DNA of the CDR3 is TGTGCCAGCAGTTTAGGCCCAGCGTCCAGCTCCTACAATGAGCAGTTCTTC.

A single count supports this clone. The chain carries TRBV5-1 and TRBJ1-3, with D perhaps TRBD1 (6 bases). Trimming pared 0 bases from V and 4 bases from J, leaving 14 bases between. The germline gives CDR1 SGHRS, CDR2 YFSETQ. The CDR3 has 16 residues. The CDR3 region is CASSLAPTGSGNTIYF. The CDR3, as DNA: TGCGCCAGCAGCTTGGCCCCTACAGGGTCCGGAAACACCATATATTTT.

CDR3 protein: CASSPLAGGLGDTQYF. For the CDR3, the DNA is TGTGCCAGCAGCCCCCTAGCGGGAGGGCTCGGGGATACGCAGTATTTT. The chain has TRBV4-2 and TRBJ2-3; the match to TRBD2 covers 12 bases. Germline-derived CDR1 and CDR2 are LGHNA and YNFKEQ. After removal of 4 bases from V and 6 bases from J, the junction contained 8 bases not matched to a gene. The CDR3 extends over 16 amino acids.

CDR3 nucleotides: TGTGCCAGCAGCCCAGGGATGAACACTGAAGCTTTCTTT. Its translation is CASSPGMNTEAFF. The chain couples TRBV7-6 to TRBJ1-1, with D possibly being TRBD1 (5 bases). Trimming removed 5 bases from V and 0 bases from J, with 7 bases in between. This CDR3 is built from 13 residues. The germline V gene has CDR1 SGHVS and CDR2 FNYEAQ.

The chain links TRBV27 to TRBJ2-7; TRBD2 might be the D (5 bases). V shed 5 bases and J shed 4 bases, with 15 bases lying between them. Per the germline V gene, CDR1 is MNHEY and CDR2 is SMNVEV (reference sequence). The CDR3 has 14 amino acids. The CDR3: CASSTGTDNYEQYF. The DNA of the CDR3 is TGTGCCAGCAGTACGGGAACAGATAATTACGAGCAGTACTTC.

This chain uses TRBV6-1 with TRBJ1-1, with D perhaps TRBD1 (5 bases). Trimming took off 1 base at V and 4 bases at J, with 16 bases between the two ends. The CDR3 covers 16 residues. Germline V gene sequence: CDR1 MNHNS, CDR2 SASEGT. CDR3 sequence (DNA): TGTGCCAGCAGTGAAGAGGGGTGGGGCGCAGGCACTGAAGCTTTCTTT. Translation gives CASSEEGWGAGTEAFF.

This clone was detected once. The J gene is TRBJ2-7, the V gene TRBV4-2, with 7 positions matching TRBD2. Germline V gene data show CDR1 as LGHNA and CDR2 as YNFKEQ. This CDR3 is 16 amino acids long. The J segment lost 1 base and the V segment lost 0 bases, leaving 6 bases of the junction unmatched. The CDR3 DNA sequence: TGTGCCAGCAGCCAAGATGGGCTAGCGGCTTCCTACGAGCAGTACTTC. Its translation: CASSQDGLAASYEQYF.

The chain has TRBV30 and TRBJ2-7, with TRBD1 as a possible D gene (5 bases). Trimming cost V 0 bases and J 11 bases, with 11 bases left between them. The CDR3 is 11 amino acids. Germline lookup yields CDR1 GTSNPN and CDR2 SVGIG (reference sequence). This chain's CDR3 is CAWSVQAAEYF. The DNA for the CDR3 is TGTGCCTGGAGTGTACAGGCAGCCGAGTACTTC.

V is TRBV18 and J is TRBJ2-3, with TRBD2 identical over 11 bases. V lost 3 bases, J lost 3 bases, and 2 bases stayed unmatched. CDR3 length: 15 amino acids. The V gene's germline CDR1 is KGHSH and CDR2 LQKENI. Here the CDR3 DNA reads TGTGCCAGCTCACCCGGGACTAGCGGTACAGATACGCAGTATTTT. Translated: CASSPGTSGTDTQYF.

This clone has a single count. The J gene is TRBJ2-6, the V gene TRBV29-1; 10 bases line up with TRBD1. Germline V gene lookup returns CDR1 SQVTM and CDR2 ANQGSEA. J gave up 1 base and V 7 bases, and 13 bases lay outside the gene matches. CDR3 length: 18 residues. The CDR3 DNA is TGCAGCGCAAAGTTGACCGGGACAGGGGAATCTGGGGCCAACGTCCTGACTTTC. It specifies CSAKLTGTGESGANVLTF.

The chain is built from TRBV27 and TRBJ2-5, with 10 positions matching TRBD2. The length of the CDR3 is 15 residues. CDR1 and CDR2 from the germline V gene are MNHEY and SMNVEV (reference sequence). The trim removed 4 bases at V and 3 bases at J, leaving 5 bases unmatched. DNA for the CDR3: TGTGCCAGCAGTTCCCCCGGACTAGCGGAAGAGACCCAGTACTTC. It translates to CASSSPGLAEETQYF.

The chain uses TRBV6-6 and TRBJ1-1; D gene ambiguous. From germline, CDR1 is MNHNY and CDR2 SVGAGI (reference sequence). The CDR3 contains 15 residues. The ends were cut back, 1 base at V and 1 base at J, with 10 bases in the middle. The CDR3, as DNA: TGTGCCAGCAGTTACTGGGCCCCTGAGAACACTGAAGCTTTCTTT. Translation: CASSYWAPENTEAFF.

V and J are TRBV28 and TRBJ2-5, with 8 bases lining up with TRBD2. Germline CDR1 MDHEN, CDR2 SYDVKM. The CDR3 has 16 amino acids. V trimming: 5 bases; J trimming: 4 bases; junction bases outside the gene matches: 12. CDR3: CASSLRGATRGETQYF. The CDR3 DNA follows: TGTGCCAGCAGTCTGCGGGGGGCCACCCGTGGAGAGACCCAGTACTTC.

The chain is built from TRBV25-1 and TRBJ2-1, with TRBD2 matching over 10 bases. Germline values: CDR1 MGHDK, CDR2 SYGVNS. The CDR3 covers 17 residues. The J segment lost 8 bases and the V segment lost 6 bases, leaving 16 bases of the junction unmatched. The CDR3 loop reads CASSRRRAGGESDEQFF. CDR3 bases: TGTGCCAGCAGCCGTCGAAGAGCGGGAGGGGAGTCCGATGAGCAGTTCTTC.

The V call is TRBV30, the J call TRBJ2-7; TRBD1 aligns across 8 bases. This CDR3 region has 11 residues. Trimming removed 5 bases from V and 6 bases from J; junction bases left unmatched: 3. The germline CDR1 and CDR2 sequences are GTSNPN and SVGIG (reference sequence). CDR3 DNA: TGTGCCTGGGGACAGGGAGGCGAGCAGTACTTC. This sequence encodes CAWGQGGEQYF.

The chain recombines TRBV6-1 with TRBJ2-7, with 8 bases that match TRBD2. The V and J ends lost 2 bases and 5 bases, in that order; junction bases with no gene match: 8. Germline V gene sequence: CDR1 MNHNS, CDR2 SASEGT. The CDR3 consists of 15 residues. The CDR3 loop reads CASSEFGGGLNEQYF. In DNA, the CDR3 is TGTGCCAGCAGTGAATTCGGGGGGGGTTTGAACGAGCAGTACTTC.

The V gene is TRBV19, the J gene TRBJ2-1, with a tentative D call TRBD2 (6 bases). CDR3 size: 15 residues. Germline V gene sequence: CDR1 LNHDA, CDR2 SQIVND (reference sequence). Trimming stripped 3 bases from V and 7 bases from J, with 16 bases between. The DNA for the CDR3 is TGTGCCAGTAGTATTGGAGGGAGCTTTAAGAATGAGCAGTTCTTC. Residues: CASSIGGSFKNEQFF.

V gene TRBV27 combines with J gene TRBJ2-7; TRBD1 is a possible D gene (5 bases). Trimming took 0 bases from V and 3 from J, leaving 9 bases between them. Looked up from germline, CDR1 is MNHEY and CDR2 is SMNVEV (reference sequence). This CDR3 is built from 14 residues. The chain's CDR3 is CASSLSGASYEQYF. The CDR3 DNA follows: TGTGCCAGCAGTTTATCAGGGGCCAGCTACGAGCAGTACTTC.

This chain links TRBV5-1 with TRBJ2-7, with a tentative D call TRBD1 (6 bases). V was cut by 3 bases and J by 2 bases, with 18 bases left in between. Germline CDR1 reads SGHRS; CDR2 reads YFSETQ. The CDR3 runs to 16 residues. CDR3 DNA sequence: TGCGCCAGCAGCTCCCCCTCCGGGACAAAAACCTACGAGCAGTACTTC. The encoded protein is CASSSPSGTKTYEQYF.

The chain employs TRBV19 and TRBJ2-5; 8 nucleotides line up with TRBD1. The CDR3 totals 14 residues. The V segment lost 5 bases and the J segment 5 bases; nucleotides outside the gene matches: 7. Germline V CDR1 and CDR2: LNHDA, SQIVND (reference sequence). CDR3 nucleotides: TGTGCCAGTAGTGCCTTCACAGGGGGGGAGACCCAGTACTTC. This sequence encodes CASSAFTGGETQYF.

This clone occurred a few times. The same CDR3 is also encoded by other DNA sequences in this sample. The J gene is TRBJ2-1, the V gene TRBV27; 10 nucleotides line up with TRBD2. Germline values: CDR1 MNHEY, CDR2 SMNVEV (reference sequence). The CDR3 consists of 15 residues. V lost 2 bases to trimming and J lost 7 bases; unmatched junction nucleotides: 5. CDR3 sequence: CASSLLAGEGNEQFF. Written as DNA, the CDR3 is TGTGCCAGCAGTTTACTAGCGGGAGAGGGTAATGAGCAGTTCTTC.

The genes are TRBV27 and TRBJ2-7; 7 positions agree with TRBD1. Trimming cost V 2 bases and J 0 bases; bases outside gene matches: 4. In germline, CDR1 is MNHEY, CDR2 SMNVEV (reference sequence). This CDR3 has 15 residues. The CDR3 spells CASSLQDRSSYEQYF. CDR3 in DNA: TGTGCCAGCAGTTTACAGGACAGGAGCTCCTACGAGCAGTACTTC.

The CDR3 sequence is CATSRDDLGASNYGYTF. The CDR3 DNA reads as TGTGCCACCAGCAGGGACGATTTAGGGGCATCTAACTATGGCTACACCTTC. V and J are TRBV15 and TRBJ1-2, with D maybe TRBD1 (5 bases). V lost 3 bases and J 0 bases, leaving 17 bases between the germline ends. This CDR3 comprises 17 residues. From germline, CDR1 is LNHNV and CDR2 YYDKDF (reference sequence).

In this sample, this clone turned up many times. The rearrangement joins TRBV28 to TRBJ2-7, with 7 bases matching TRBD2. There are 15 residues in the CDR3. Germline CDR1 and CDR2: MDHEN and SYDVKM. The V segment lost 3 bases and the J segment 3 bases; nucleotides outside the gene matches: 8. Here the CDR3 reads CASSLYRSGVYEQYF. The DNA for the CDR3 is TGTGCCAGCAGTTTGTATCGGAGCGGGGTCTACGAGCAGTACTTC. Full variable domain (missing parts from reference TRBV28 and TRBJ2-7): DVKVTQSSRYLVKRTGEKVFLECVQDMDHENMFWYRQDPGLGLRLIYFSYDVKMKEKGDIPEGYSVSREKKERFSLILESASTNQTSMYLCASSLYRSGVYEQYFGPGTRLTVT.

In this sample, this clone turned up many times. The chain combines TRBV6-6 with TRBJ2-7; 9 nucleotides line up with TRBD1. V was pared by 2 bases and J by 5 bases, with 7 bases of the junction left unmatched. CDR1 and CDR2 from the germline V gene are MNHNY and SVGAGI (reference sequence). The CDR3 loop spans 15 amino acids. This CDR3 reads CASSYRGQGDNEQYF. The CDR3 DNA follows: TGTGCCAGCAGTTACAGGGGACAGGGTGATAACGAGCAGTACTTC.

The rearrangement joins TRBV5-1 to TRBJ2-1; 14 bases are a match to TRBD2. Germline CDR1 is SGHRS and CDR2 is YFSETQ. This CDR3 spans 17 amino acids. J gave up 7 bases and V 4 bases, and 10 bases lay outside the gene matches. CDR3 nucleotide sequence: TGCGCCAGCAGCCTCGGACTAGCGGGAGGATGGGGAAATGAGCAGTTCTTC. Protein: CASSLGLAGGWGNEQFF.